Detailed here is one T cell receptor (beta chain). Its antigen is not known. Germline values: CDR1 SGDLS, CDR2 YYNGEE. The CDR3 covers 16 residues. V lost 3 bases, J lost 5 bases, and 9 bases stayed unmatched. A multiplex PCR was run with 60 Vbeta primers and 13 Jbeta primers. The table came from immunoSEQ multiplex PCR; TCRdb's copy has only in-frame clones and leaves some out. The sample shows about 160,000 clones, less than 80% of them seen only once. This sample is drawn from a study of cytomegalovirus exposure and HLA in healthy donors. General observations from the study: TCR sequences were mostly rare, though some public TCRs occurred in many donors. Among the most significant clusters, several appeared linked to common viral pathogens in a later analysis. Later analysis suggested most CMV-associated TCR beta chains were HLA-restricted. Within an earlier analysis, most TCR beta V segments proved productive either about 90% or about 30% of the time.

The chain employs TRBV9 and TRBJ2-2, with 8 bases matching TRBD1. The sample consisted of PBMCs. The source of this sequence is a man aged 35 to 55 in good health and CMV-seronegative. The CDR3 sequence: CASSGSNRDRTGELFF. In DNA form, the CDR3 reads TGTGCCAGCAGCGGCTCCAACCGGGACAGGACCGGGGAGCTGTTTTTT.